What follows is one T cell receptor beta chain and its context. This record comes from a study of technical replicates of blood from a few donors. Some clones are missing from TCRdb's copy, which holds only in-frame ones; the method was immunoSEQ multiplex PCR. The table shows approximately 49,000 clones, with around 90% occurring only once. Germline assignment: CDR1 MNHEY and CDR2 SMNVEV (reference sequence). The CDR3 spans 15 residues. V was pared by 6 bases and J by 4 bases, with 9 bases of the junction left unmatched. This chain links TRBV27 with TRBJ2-5, with 9 bases fitting TRBD2. This TCR came from a human donor in good health. Some clones in this sample may be carry-over from other donors' samples. Specimen: PBMCs. This CDR3 is CASRSLAGVTETQYF. Here the CDR3 DNA reads TGTGCCAGCAGAAGCTTAGCGGGAGTAACAGAGACCCAGTACTTC.